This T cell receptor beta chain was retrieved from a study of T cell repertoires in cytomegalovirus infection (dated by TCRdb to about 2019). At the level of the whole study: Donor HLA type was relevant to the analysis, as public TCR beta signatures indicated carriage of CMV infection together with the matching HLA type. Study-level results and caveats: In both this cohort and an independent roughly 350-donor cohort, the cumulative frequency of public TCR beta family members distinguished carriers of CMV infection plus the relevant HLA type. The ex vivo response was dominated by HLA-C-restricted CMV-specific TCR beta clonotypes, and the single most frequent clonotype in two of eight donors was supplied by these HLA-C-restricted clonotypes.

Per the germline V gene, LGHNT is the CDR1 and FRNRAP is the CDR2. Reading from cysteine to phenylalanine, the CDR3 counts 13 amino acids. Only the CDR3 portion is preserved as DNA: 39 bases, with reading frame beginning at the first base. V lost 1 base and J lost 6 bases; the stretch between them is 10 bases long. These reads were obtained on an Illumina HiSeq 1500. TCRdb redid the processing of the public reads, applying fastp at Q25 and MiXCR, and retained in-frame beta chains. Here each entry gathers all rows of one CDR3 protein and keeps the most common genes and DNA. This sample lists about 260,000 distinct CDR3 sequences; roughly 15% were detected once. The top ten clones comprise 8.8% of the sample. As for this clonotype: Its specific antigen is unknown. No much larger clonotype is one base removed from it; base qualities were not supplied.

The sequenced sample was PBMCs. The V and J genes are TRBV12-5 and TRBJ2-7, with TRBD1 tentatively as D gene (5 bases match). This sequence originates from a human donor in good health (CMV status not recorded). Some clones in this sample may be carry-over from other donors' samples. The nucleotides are TGTGCTAGTGGTTTGGACCTCAGGGCCGAGCAGTACTTC. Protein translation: CASGLDLRAEQYF.